Here is one TCR beta chain with its context. Its cognate antigen is unknown. This specimen comes from a study of T cell clones after liver transplantation. Study-wide context: Immunosuppression withdrawal was tried within 2 years after liver transplantation in this trial. As an antigen-independent comparator, third-party-reactive TCRbeta sequences came from pre-transplant mixed lymphocyte reactions. At least one year of complete immunosuppression withdrawal without enzymes over twice normal defined tolerance.

Study-wide points: Conclusions were preliminary, with small, heterogeneous patient groups.

Germline V gene data show CDR1 as SQVTM and CDR2 as ANQGSEA. V was trimmed by 6 bases and J by 5 bases, leaving 11 bases between them. The CDR3 runs to 11 residues. TCRdb's copy holds only in-frame clones and misses some; the assay was immunoSEQ multiplex PCR. Of tens of thousands of clones in the sample, about four fifths were seen once. The sample consisted of CD4+ T cells from blood, taken 12 months after liver transplant. This chain connects TRBV29-1 to TRBJ2-7, with a tentative D call TRBD1 (6 bases). This TCR came from a human patient who received a liver transplant. Some T cells may possibly be graft donor cells. The CDR3 region is CSVQTGDEQYF. The CDR3 DNA follows: TGCAGCGTCCAGACAGGCGACGAGCAGTACTTC.